This T cell receptor (beta chain) is drawn from a study of T-cell reconstitution after alpha-beta-depleted transplantation in children. For TCRbeta, the library was prepared with unique molecular identifiers. MiXCR, applied by TCRdb to the PCR reads, yields one record per CDR3 protein. The data show 400,000 to 500,000 distinct CDR3 sequences, roughly a tenth seen once. The CDR3 spans 16 residues. Germline V gene lookup returns CDR1 SGHAT and CDR2 FQNNGV. The V gene lost 3 bases and the J gene lost 5 bases, with 19 bases spanning the gap. The input for sequencing was PBMCs from the stem cell graft donor, taken from the stem cell graft. The chain employs TRBV11-2 and TRBJ2-5; TRBD2 is a possible D gene (5 bases). This receptor was obtained from a human donor who donated a stem cell graft to a child with acute myeloid leukemia. The CDR3 DNA reads TGTGCCAGCAGCTTCAATTTTGAGGGATTAGAGGAGACCCAGTACTTC. It is translated as CASSFNFEGLEETQYF.